This T cell receptor (beta chain) was retrieved from a study of T cells in Graves' hyperthyroidism and ophthalmopathy. General study findings and limits: Model output signaled ophthalmopathy a median roughly 6 months ahead of onset. Blood samples included most of the expanded thyroid clonotypes exceeding 0.001.

To note about this clonotype: Its antigen is not known.

The CDR3 extends over 12 amino acids. Germline V gene data show CDR1 as MNHNS and CDR2 as SASEGT. The V and J ends lost 5 bases and 6 bases respectively, with 7 bases between them. Amplification of TCR beta CDR3 regions was performed using RNA transcripts as template. The HTBI primer set served for first-round RT-PCR of the TCR CDR3. TCRdb independently ran MiXCR on the multiplex PCR reads; one entry per CDR3 protein. The sample has 690,000 or so distinct CDR3 sequences, under 20% seen once. Participants, patients aged 18 to 65, had newly diagnosed hyperthyroidism with a duration under 2 months. Sequenced sample: blood. The chain recombines TRBV6-1 with TRBJ2-2; D is undetermined. The receptor was isolated from a woman in her fifties or sixties with Graves' hyperthyroidism that later progressed to Graves' ophthalmopathy. CDR3 coding DNA: TGTGCCAGCAGTTCCATGTCCGGGGAGCTGTTTTTT. Protein product: CASSSMSGELFF.